One sample yielded the 28 T cell receptor beta chains listed below, sequenced in a study of CD8+ T cells in alopecia areata. The treatment is: oral pan-JAK inhibitor, 5-10 mg twice daily. Peripheral blood, together with lesional scalp punch biopsies, was collected from alopecia areata patients. Sequencing relied on a cDNA template that was reverse transcribed from extracted RNA. Assay: immunoSEQ multiplex PCR; the TCRdb copy retains only in-frame clones and omits some. The table lists a few thousand clones, roughly 67% of them singletons. The starting material was skin, obtained between weeks 30 and 35, from a patient treated with tofacitinib. These receptors all come from a human donor with alopecia areata.

V usage is TRBV10-3 and J usage is TRBJ2-5; weak D call: TRBD2 (6 bases). The ends were cut back, 2 bases at V and 3 bases at J, with 22 bases in the middle. The CDR3 extends over 18 amino acids. CDR1 and CDR2 from the germline V gene are ENHRY and SYGVKD. The DNA for the CDR3 is TGTGCCATCAGTGAGCCCTTCCTGCTAGCGCGAGATAAAGAGACCCAGTACTTC. This translates into CAISEPFLLARDKETQYF.

This clone was detected only a few times. The J gene is TRBJ2-3, the V gene TRBV5-1; 13 nucleotides agree with TRBD2. V was clipped by 4 bases and J by 3 bases; unmatched bases: 17. CDR3 length equals 20 residues. CDR1 is SGHRS and CDR2 is YFSETQ in the germline V gene. The CDR3 sequence is CASSRSGLAGTNRGTDTQYF. The CDR3 nucleotides are TGCGCCAGCAGCCGGTCGGGACTAGCGGGAACAAATCGAGGGACAGATACGCAGTATTTT.

The chain joins TRBV4-1 to TRBJ2-1; D might be TRBD1 (6 bases). V was clipped by 0 bases and J by 2 bases, with 8 bases between them. Germline lookup yields CDR1 MGHRA and CDR2 YSYEKL. The length of the CDR3 is 15 residues. For the CDR3, the DNA is TGCGCCAGCAGCCAAGACAGGGGTCCCTACAATGAGCAGTTCTTC. Translated: CASSQDRGPYNEQFF.

About this clone itself: One end of the junction varies from germline; a read error may be responsible. The CDR3: CVSSPGTGPYYGYTF. CDR3 in DNA: TGTGTCAGCAGTCCTGGGACAGGGCCATACTATGGCTACACCTTC. This sequence joins TRBV27 and TRBJ1-2, with 9 nucleotides matching TRBD1. Per the germline V gene, CDR1 is MNHEY and CDR2 is SMNVEV (reference sequence). There are 15 residues in the CDR3.

V usage is TRBV5-4 and J usage is TRBJ1-2; D not resolved. V lost 5 bases and J lost 8, with 16 bases in between. Germline V gene lookup returns CDR1 SGHNT and CDR2 YYREEE (reference sequence). The CDR3 covers 13 residues. DNA for the CDR3: TGTGCCAGCAGTCCCGGACGGGATCGGGGCTACACCTTC. Translating gives CASSPGRDRGYTF.

This clone has just a few counts. The genes are TRBV20-1 and TRBJ1-4, with D unclear. The CDR3 is 11 residues long. V was pared by 5 bases and J by 8 bases, with 9 bases between. Looked up from germline, CDR1 is DFQATT and CDR2 is SNEGSKA (reference sequence). The CDR3 bases are TGCAGTGCTTCTCGGCAGGAAAAACTGTTTTTT. Its translation: CSASRQEKLFF.

This clone was picked up a small number of times. The gene calls are TRBV29-1 and TRBJ1-2; 7 bases map to TRBD1. The CDR3 covers 13 residues. Germline CDR1 and CDR2: SQVTM and ANQGSEA. V lost 7 bases to trimming and J lost 0 bases; unmatched junction nucleotides: 5. DNA of the CDR3: TGCAGCGCTGGGACAGTATCTAACTATGGCTACACCTTC. This sequence encodes CSAGTVSNYGYTF.

This sequence joins TRBV7-9 and TRBJ2-5, with TRBD2 matching over 8 bases. The CDR3 runs 17 residues. With V trimmed by 1 base and J by 5 bases, 12 bases remained unmatched. Germline V gives CDR1 SEHNR, CDR2 FQNEAQ (reference sequence). As DNA, the CDR3 is TGTGCCAGCAGCTTAGTAGATCTCGGGACTAGGGGCGAGACCCAGTACTTC. This encodes CASSLVDLGTRGETQYF. Based on the CDR3 plus reference TRBV7-9 and TRBJ2-5, the full variable domain is DTGVSQNPRHKITKRGQNVTFRCDPISEHNRLYWYRQTLGQGPEFLTYFQNEAQLEKSRLLSDRFSAERPKGSFSTLEIQRTEQGDSAMYLCASSLVDLGTRGETQYFGPGTRLLVL.

This clone occurred a few times. The rearrangement links TRBV4-1 to TRBJ2-3; TRBD2 matches 7 bases. V dropped 1 base and J dropped 6; count of bases not matched to a gene: 7. CDR1 MGHRA and CDR2 YSYEKL come from the germline V gene. CDR3 length: 15 amino acids. CDR3: CASSQVERDGDTQYF. CDR3 bases: TGCGCCAGCAGCCAAGTAGAGCGGGATGGGGATACGCAGTATTTT.

The chain couples TRBV10-3 to TRBJ2-1; D could derive from TRBD1 or TRBD2 (5 bases each). V was pared by 0 bases and J by 8 bases, with 14 bases between. CDR1 and CDR2 from the germline V gene are ENHRY and SYGVKD. This CDR3 region has 15 residues. This CDR3 reads CAISESGWLGDEQFF. CDR3 in DNA: TGTGCCATCAGTGAGTCAGGATGGTTGGGGGATGAGCAGTTCTTC.

The genes are TRBV7-5 and TRBJ2-1; the D call TRBD1 from the table was never checked on the DNA. TRBV7-5 is listed as a pseudogene. This CDR3 region has 18 residues. CDR3 region: CASSRRDSEYTPYNEQFF. CDR3 DNA sequence: TGTGCCAGCAGCCGACGGGACAGCGAGTATACCCCCTACAATGAGCAGTTCTTC.

This clone has just a few counts. This chain connects TRBV30 to TRBJ1-5; a possible D gene is TRBD1 (5 bases). The V end lost 1 base, the J end lost 3 bases, and 13 bases lay between the germline ends. Germline CDR1 is GTSNPN and CDR2 is SVGIG (reference sequence). This CDR3 is built from 15 residues. The CDR3 bases are TGTGCCTGGAGTGCGAAGGGGCTGTACAATCAGCCCCAGCATTTT. It yields the protein CAWSAKGLYNQPQHF. Full variable domain (rest looked up from reference TRBV30 and TRBJ1-5): SQTIHQWPATLVQPVGSPLSLECTVEGTSNPNLYWYRQAAGRGLQLLFYSVGIGQISSEVPQNLSASRPQDRQFILSSKKLLLSDSGFYLCAWSAKGLYNQPQHFGDGTRLSIL.

The V call is TRBV6-1, the J call TRBJ1-5; 7 bases line up with TRBD1. V shed 7 bases and J 15 bases; nucleotides not matched to a gene: 18. Germline V gene sequence: CDR1 MNHNS, CDR2 SASEGT. This CDR3 is built from 14 residues. Written as DNA, the CDR3 is TGTGCCAGCACCCAAGAACAAAGACAGGGCAGGCGGCATTTT. Amino acids: CASTQEQRQGRRHF.

The chain uses TRBV7-9 and TRBJ2-1; 8 bases match TRBD2. CDR3 length equals 16 residues. In germline, CDR1 is SEHNR, CDR2 FQNEAQ (reference sequence). The V and J ends lost 1 base and 4 bases, in that order; junction bases with no gene match: 6. The CDR3 DNA is TGTGCCAGCAGCTTAGGCGGGACTAGTACTTACAATGAGCAGTTCTTC. Its translation: CASSLGGTSTYNEQFF.

The chain couples TRBV4-2 to TRBJ2-7; 9 positions match TRBD2. The V and J ends lost 1 base and 2 bases, in that order; junction bases with no gene match: 0. The CDR3 spans 14 residues. Per germline, CDR1 LGHNA and CDR2 YNFKEQ. CDR3 coding DNA: TGTGCCAGCAGCCAAGTAGCGGGGGCCTACGAGCAGTACTTC. It is translated as CASSQVAGAYEQYF.

The rearrangement uses TRBV6-1 and TRBJ2-1; no firm D call. The V and J ends lost 7 bases and 2 bases respectively, with 9 bases between them. Germline V gives CDR1 MNHNS, CDR2 SASEGT. The CDR3 totals 13 residues. The CDR3 DNA follows: TGTGCCAGCAATAGGAGAGCCTACAATGAGCAGTTCTTC. The encoded protein is CASNRRAYNEQFF.

There are a few counts of this clone. V and J are TRBV5-1 and TRBJ2-1; D not resolved. With 4 bases removed from V and 9 bases from J, the gap between germline ends came to 20 bases. The germline V gene encodes CDR1 SGHRS and CDR2 YFSETQ. The CDR3 extends over 15 amino acids. The CDR3 bases are TGCGCCAGCAGCCCGGCTTTAGAGGCCCTCGGTGAGCAGTTCTTC. Encoded protein: CASSPALEALGEQFF.

V is TRBV7-9 and J is TRBJ2-7; 8 bases match TRBD2. This CDR3 is built from 14 residues. V shed 6 bases and J 9 bases; nucleotides not matched to a gene: 13. The germline gives CDR1 SEHNR, CDR2 FQNEAQ (reference sequence). The DNA of the CDR3 is TGTGCCAGCAGTTTTATCCTGACTAGCGACCTGCAGTACTTC. Its protein product is CASSFILTSDLQYF. Filled out from reference TRBV7-9 and TRBJ2-7, the complete variable domain reads DTGVSQNPRHKITKRGQNVTFRCDPISEHNRLYWYRQTLGQGPEFLTYFQNEAQLEKSRLLSDRFSAERPKGSFSTLEIQRTEQGDSAMYLCASSFILTSDLQYFGPGTRLTVT.

This clone was found a few times. The conserved closing phenylalanine or tryptophan is absent in this CDR3, likely reflecting a read error. It is unclear where the CDR3 begins or ends on the DNA, so no DNA is shown, and the CDR3 is as TCRdb lists it. J is TRBJ1-5 and V is TRBV7-2. Per germline, CDR1 SGHTA and CDR2 FQGNSA. The CDR3 has 9 residues if both end residues are counted. This CDR3 reads CASSLARGL.

V usage is TRBV6-5 and J usage is TRBJ2-3; D is possibly TRBD2 (5 bases). The germline CDR1 and CDR2 sequences are MNHEY and SVGAGI. CDR3 length: 13 amino acids. V was cut by 6 bases and J by 3 bases, with 10 bases left in between. CDR3 amino acids: CASRVANTDTQYF. As DNA, the CDR3 is TGTGCCAGCAGAGTAGCGAATACAGATACGCAGTATTTT.

This chain links TRBV7-9 with TRBJ1-1; D is possibly TRBD1 (5 bases). Trimming shortened V by 3 bases and J by 0 bases, and 11 bases separated the two germline ends. The CDR3 sequence is 15 residues long. Germline V gives CDR1 SEHNR, CDR2 FQNEAQ (reference sequence). The CDR3 region has the DNA TGTGCCAGCAGCTTCAGCGGGACTGTGAACACTGAAGCTTTCTTT. Its translation is CASSFSGTVNTEAFF.

The V call is TRBV6-1, the J call TRBJ2-3; 14 bases line up with TRBD2. Per the germline V gene, CDR1 is MNHNS and CDR2 is SASEGT. V dropped 4 bases and J dropped 5; count of bases not matched to a gene: 5. The CDR3 totals 16 residues. The CDR3 DNA sequence: TGTGCCAGCAGTGTGGGACTAGCGGGGGCGGGAGATACGCAGTATTTT. Translating it yields CASSVGLAGAGDTQYF.

Written as DNA, the CDR3 is TGCGCCAGCAGCTTCGGACTAGCGGGAGGGCGATCCCAAGAGACCCAGTACTTC. This encodes CASSFGLAGGRSQETQYF. The chain is built from TRBV5-1 and TRBJ2-5; TRBD2 matches at 15 bases. Germline V gene sequence: CDR1 SGHRS, CDR2 YFSETQ. This CDR3 has 18 amino acids. V trimming: 2 bases; J trimming: 1 base; junction bases outside the gene matches: 6.

The chain joins TRBV27 to TRBJ1-1; 10 bases are a match to TRBD1. This CDR3 region has 15 residues. The V and J ends lost 4 bases and 6 bases, in that order; junction bases with no gene match: 8. Germline CDR1 is MNHEY and CDR2 is SMNVEV (reference sequence). The CDR3 sequence: CASSSPGTGVSEAFF. The CDR3 DNA sequence: TGTGCCAGCAGTTCCCCCGGGACAGGGGTTTCTGAAGCTTTCTTT.

J is TRBJ1-1 and V is TRBV7-2; D possibly corresponds to TRBD1 (5 bases). Germline V gives CDR1 SGHTA, CDR2 FQGNSA. V gave up 4 bases and J gave up 4 bases, with 10 bases separating them. The CDR3 has 13 amino acids. This chain's CDR3 is CASSSGSRTEAFF. CDR3 nucleotides: TGTGCCAGCAGCTCAGGGTCCCGCACTGAAGCTTTCTTT.

The chain has TRBV6-1 and TRBJ2-7, with 8 bases that match TRBD2. V gave up 3 bases and J gave up 5 bases; unmatched junction bases: 9. The CDR3 extends over 15 amino acids. Germline-derived CDR1 and CDR2 are MNHNS and SASEGT. The CDR3 DNA follows: TGTGCCAGCAGTGATGGGAGCGGGAGAGACAACGAGCAGTACTTC. As protein: CASSDGSGRDNEQYF.

This sequence joins TRBV7-9 and TRBJ2-5, with D perhaps matching TRBD1 (6 bases). The J call may be incorrect, as the DNA end agrees better with TRBJ2-7. The CDR3 is 16 residues long. CDR1 and CDR2 (germline): SEHNR, FQNEAQ (reference sequence). This chain's CDR3 is CASSARPGTSSYEQYF. CDR3 nucleotides: TGTGCCAGCAGCGCCCGCCCCGGGACAAGTTCCTACGAGCAGTACTTC.

This sequence joins TRBV7-9 and TRBJ1-1, with D tentatively TRBD1 (5 bases). CDR3 length equals 12 residues. V dropped 3 bases and J dropped 4 bases, with 6 bases sitting between them. CDR1 and CDR2 from the germline V gene are SEHNR and FQNEAQ (reference sequence). This CDR3 reads CASSFDSTEAFF. As DNA, the CDR3 is TGTGCCAGCAGCTTCGACAGCACTGAAGCTTTCTTT.